This T cell receptor (beta chain) originates from a study of T cells after yellow fever vaccination. The table lists this clonotype with many counts. What it recognizes is unknown. General study points: A weaker but faster secondary response was observed, peaking on day 5 versus 15. Within FACS-sorted repertoires, abundant clonotypes contaminating from the bulk population could be present.

UMIs and a universal primer site were added when TCR cDNA was made by 5'RACE template switching. TCRdb fed the 5' RACE reads into MiXCR, producing one record per CDR3 protein. The repertoire consists of about 260,000 distinct CDR3 sequences, with about 3.7% occurring once and the leading ten covering under 20%. The CDR3 runs to 16 residues. CDR1 and CDR2 (germline): SGHTA, FQGNSA. V was pared by 1 base and J by 8 bases, with 11 bases of the junction left unmatched. This TCR derives from a young man who received the YFV17D yellow fever vaccine. V is TRBV7-2 and J is TRBJ2-1; TRBD2 agrees at 7 bases. Specimen: PBMCs, collected 15 days after the yellow fever booster vaccination. The CDR3 DNA is TGTGCCAGCAGCTTAGTTCTCCAGCGGGGTGGGTATGAGCAGTTCTTC. Amino acids: CASSLVLQRGGYEQFF. Using reference TRBV7-2 and TRBJ2-1 for the parts outside the CDR3, the full variable domain is GAGVSQSPSNKVTEKGKDVELRCDPISGHTALYWYRQSLGQGLEFLIYFQGNSAPDKSGLPSDRFSAERTGGSVSTLTIQRTQQEDSAVYLCASSLVLQRGGYEQFFGPGTRLTVL.